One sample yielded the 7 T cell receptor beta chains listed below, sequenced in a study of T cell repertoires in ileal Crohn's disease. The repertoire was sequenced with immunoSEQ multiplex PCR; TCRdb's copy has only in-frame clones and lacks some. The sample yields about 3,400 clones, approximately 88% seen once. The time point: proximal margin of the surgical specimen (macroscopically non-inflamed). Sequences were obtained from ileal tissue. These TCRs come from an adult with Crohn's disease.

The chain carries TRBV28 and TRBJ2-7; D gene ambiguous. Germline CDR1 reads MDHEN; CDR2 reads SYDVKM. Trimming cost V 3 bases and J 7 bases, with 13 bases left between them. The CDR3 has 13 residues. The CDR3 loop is CASSFSGNSEQYF. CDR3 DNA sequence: TGTGCCAGCAGTTTCTCGGGCAACTCGGAGCAGTACTTC.

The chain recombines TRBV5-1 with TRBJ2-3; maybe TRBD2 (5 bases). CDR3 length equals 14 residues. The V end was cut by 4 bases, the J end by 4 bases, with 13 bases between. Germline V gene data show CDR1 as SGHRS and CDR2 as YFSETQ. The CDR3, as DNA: TGCGCCAGCAGCCCAATAACTAGAGCAGATACGCAGTATTTT. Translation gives CASSPITRADTQYF.

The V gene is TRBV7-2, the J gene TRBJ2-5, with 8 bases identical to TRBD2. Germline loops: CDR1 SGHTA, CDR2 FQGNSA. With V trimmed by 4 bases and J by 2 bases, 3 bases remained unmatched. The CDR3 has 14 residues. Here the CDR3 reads CASSSTGGQETQYF. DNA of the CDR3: TGTGCCAGCAGCTCCACGGGGGGGCAAGAGACCCAGTACTTC.

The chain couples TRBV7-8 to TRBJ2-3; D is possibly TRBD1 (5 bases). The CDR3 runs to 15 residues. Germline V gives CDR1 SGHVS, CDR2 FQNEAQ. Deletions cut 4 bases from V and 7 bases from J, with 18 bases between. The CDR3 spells CASSSTDPGGNTQYF. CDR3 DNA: TGTGCCAGCAGCTCGACAGACCCCGGTGGGAATACGCAGTATTTT. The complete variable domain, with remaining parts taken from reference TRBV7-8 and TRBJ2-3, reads GAGVSQSPRYKVAKRGQDVALRCDPISGHVSLFWYQQALGQGPEFLTYFQNEAQLDKSGLPSDRFFAERPEGSVSTLKIQRTQQEDSAVYLCASSSTDPGGNTQYFGPGTRLTVL.

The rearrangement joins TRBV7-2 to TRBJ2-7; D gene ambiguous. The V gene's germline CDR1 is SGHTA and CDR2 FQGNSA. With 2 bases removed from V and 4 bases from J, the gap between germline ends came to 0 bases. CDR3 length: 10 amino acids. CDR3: CASSLYEQYF. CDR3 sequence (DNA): TGTGCCAGCAGCTTATACGAGCAGTACTTC. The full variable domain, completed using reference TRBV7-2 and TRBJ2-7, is GAGVSQSPSNKVTEKGKDVELRCDPISGHTALYWYRQSLGQGLEFLIYFQGNSAPDKSGLPSDRFSAERTGGSVSTLTIQRTQQEDSAVYLCASSLYEQYFGPGTRLTVT.

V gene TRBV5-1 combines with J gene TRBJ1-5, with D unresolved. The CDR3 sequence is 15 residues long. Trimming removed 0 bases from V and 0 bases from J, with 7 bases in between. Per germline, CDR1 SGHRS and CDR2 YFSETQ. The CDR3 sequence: CASSLAGYSNQPQHF. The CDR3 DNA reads TGCGCCAGCAGCTTGGCGGGCTATAGCAATCAGCCCCAGCATTTT.

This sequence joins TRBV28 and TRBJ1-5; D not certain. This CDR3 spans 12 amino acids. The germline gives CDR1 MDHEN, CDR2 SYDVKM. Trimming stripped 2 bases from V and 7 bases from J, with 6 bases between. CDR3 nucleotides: TGTGCCAGCAGTTTAAACGCCCAGCCCCAGCATTTT. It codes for CASSLNAQPQHF.